This is a list of T cell receptor beta chains from one sample in a study of identical twins. MiXCR was run by TCRdb on the 5' RACE reads, yielding one entry per CDR3 protein. The table lists some 500,000 distinct CDR3 sequences, roughly a fifth of them singletons. These data were also reused for a study on T cells expressing NK-cell markers.

Sequencing input: CD4+ T cells sorted from blood. The receptors come from a woman aged 18-29 years in good health. Both conserved end residues are part of each CDR3.

j_call v_call cdr3_aa
TRBJ1-3 TRBV12-3/TRBV12-4 CASSRSEFRGNTIYF
TRBJ2-3 TRBV7-3 CASSSRGGGTDTQYF
TRBJ1-1 TRBV29-1 CSPGWGQGRDTEAFF
TRBJ1-1 TRBV20-1 CSAEGGVETMSTEAFF
TRBJ2-3 TRBV5-1 CASSLGLAGRHTDTQYF
TRBJ2-2 TRBV18 CASWSGGNTGELFF
TRBJ2-1 TRBV18 CASSFASGGSSYNEQFF
TRBJ2-1 TRBV7-9 CASSWGSLGSSYNEQFF
TRBJ2-3 TRBV25-1 CASSDLAGGADTQYF
TRBJ2-5 TRBV7-9 CASSTGTLRETQYF
TRBJ1-4 TRBV20-1 CSAIGRPTNEKLFF
TRBJ2-3 TRBV10-3 CAISLYTDTQYF
TRBJ2-1 TRBV5-1 CASSAGGLAGNNEQFF
TRBJ2-1 TRBV7-8 CASRKTSGRISYNEQFF
TRBJ1-6 TRBV7-9 CASSASTGGGSPLHF
TRBJ2-2 TRBV20-1 CSAKAGLAGNRELFF
TRBJ1-2 TRBV6-5 CASSTTAFYGYTF
TRBJ2-1 TRBV7-9 CASSTRTSGLNEQFF
TRBJ1-2 TRBV20-1 CSGLARGGYTF
TRBJ2-2 TRBV11-3 CASSFQDRGSFSGELFF
TRBJ2-3 TRBV9 CASSSPGVGGDTQYF
TRBJ1-5 TRBV3-1 CASSQGAKGGQPQHF
TRBJ2-3 TRBV9 CASSVGASGRGDTQYF
TRBJ2-7 TRBV12-3/TRBV12-4 CASSGGASYEQYF
TRBJ2-1 TRBV10-3 CAISESRASGSTPYNEQFF
TRBJ2-1 TRBV20-1 CSAADRGWGNEQFF
TRBJ2-1 TRBV12-3/TRBV12-4 CASRPSSVSEQFF
TRBJ1-1 TRBV7-2 CASSIDTAEAFF
TRBJ1-5 TRBV12-3/TRBV12-4 CASSPTGEGSNQPQHF
TRBJ2-7 TRBV6-2/TRBV6-3 CASSYRGYEQYF
TRBJ2-1 TRBV19 CASSGSRGGANEQFF
TRBJ2-7 TRBV28 CASLRTRAPYEQYF